These 17 T cell receptor beta chains came from one sample sequenced in a study of blood T cell repertoires in COVID-19. Produced via immunoSEQ multiplex PCR; TCRdb's table is partial and in-frame only. There are more than 200,000 clones in the sample; about 86% occur only once, and 10% lies in the top ten. Material for sequencing was peripheral blood. The receptors stem from a woman in her forties or fifties with COVID-19, enrolled during active disease.

This sequence joins TRBV28 and TRBJ1-3; TRBD1 might be the D (6 bases). The CDR3 loop spans 16 amino acids. The germline gives CDR1 MDHEN, CDR2 SYDVKM. Trimming took 4 bases from V and 4 from J, leaving 17 bases between them. The CDR3 spells CASSSEGVISGNTIYF. The CDR3 nucleotides read TGTGCCAGCAGTTCAGAGGGGGTGATTTCCGGAAACACCATATATTTT.

The rearrangement joins TRBV11-2 to TRBJ2-7; 9 bases match TRBD1. Germline CDR1 SGHAT, CDR2 FQNNGV. The CDR3 spans 15 residues. After removal of 5 bases from V and 4 bases from J, the junction contained 9 bases not matched to a gene. The CDR3 is CASSGWTGVGYEQYF. The CDR3 coding sequence is TGTGCCAGCAGCGGCTGGACAGGGGTCGGGTACGAGCAGTACTTC.

This clone was seen a handful of times. This chain uses TRBV7-2 with TRBJ1-6; a weak D match, TRBD1 (6 bases). Germline loops: CDR1 SGHTA, CDR2 FQGNSA. V lost 6 bases and J lost 7, with 16 bases in between. This CDR3 comprises 15 residues. For the CDR3, the DNA is TGTGCCAGCAGGAAAATAGGACAGTTAAATTCACCCCTCCACTTT. Its translation is CASRKIGQLNSPLHF.

This sequence joins TRBV7-9 and TRBJ1-4; the match to TRBD1 covers 7 bases. The CDR3 is 17 amino acids. V lost 3 bases, J lost 2 bases, and 9 bases stayed unmatched. The germline V gene has CDR1 SEHNR and CDR2 FQNEAQ (reference sequence). This CDR3 is CASSLVLSDRTNEKLFF. DNA for the CDR3: TGTGCCAGCAGCTTGGTTCTCTCGGACAGGACTAATGAAAAACTGTTTTTT. Full variable domain (missing parts from reference TRBV7-9 and TRBJ1-4): DTGVSQNPRHKITKRGQNVTFRCDPISEHNRLYWYRQTLGQGPEFLTYFQNEAQLEKSRLLSDRFSAERPKGSFSTLEIQRTEQGDSAMYLCASSLVLSDRTNEKLFFGSGTQLSVL.

The chain links TRBV27 to TRBJ1-1; D unclear. Trimming removed 7 bases at V and 4 bases at J, with 7 bases between. The CDR3 has 11 residues. Per the germline V gene, CDR1 is MNHEY and CDR2 is SMNVEV (reference sequence). The CDR3 sequence is CASIYSTEAFF. In DNA form, the CDR3 reads TGTGCCAGCATTTATTCCACTGAAGCTTTCTTT.

This rearrangement joins TRBV3-1 (or the pseudogene TRBV3-2) to TRBJ2-1, with TRBD1 as a possible D gene (5 bases). CDR3 length: 17 amino acids. The germline V and J ends were trimmed by 4 bases and 7 bases, with 23 bases remaining between them. Germline CDR1 is LGHDT and CDR2 is YNNKEL (reference sequence). The DNA for the CDR3 is TGTGCCAGCAGCCCCTATCTCCAGGGCAATCTGGGGAATGAGCAGTTCTTC. This encodes CASSPYLQGNLGNEQFF.

The V gene is TRBV7-9, the J gene TRBJ2-3, with 12 bases identical to TRBD2. V trimming: 3 bases; J trimming: 3 bases; junction bases outside the gene matches: 4. In germline, CDR1 is SEHNR, CDR2 FQNEAQ (reference sequence). The length of the CDR3 is 16 residues. DNA of the CDR3: TGTGCCAGCAGCTTGCTAGCGGGGGGGCGGACAGATACGCAGTATTTT. Its translation is CASSLLAGGRTDTQYF.

The chain recombines TRBV11-3 with TRBJ1-1; weak D call: TRBD1 (5 bases). Germline V CDR1 and CDR2: SGHNT, YENEEA. The CDR3 runs to 15 residues. V lost 1 base and J lost 3, with 12 bases in between. The CDR3 here is CASSLGGGRYTEAFF. CDR3 bases: TGTGCCAGCAGCTTAGGGGGGGGAAGATACACTGAAGCTTTCTTT.

The J gene is TRBJ1-2, the V gene TRBV30, with 7 nucleotides matching TRBD1. In germline, CDR1 is GTSNPN, CDR2 SVGIG (reference sequence). With 3 bases clipped from V and 7 bases from J, the junction kept 8 bases outside the gene matches. CDR3 length: 13 amino acids. This chain's CDR3 is CAWRWAGGSGYTF. CDR3 sequence (DNA): TGTGCCTGGAGATGGGCAGGGGGAAGTGGCTACACCTTC. Full variable domain (remainder filled in from reference TRBV30 and TRBJ1-2): SQTIHQWPATLVQPVGSPLSLECTVEGTSNPNLYWYRQAAGRGLQLLFYSVGIGQISSEVPQNLSASRPQDRQFILSSKKLLLSDSGFYLCAWRWAGGSGYTFGSGTRLTVV.

The J gene is TRBJ1-1, the V gene TRBV4-3, with D uncertain. Germline V lookup: CDR1 LGHNA, CDR2 YSLEER. This CDR3 is built from 16 residues. The V end lost 4 bases, the J end lost 0 bases, and 15 bases lay between the germline ends. The CDR3 sequence: CASSPTTAGLNTEAFF. CDR3 sequence (DNA): TGCGCCAGCAGCCCAACGACTGCGGGTCTGAACACTGAAGCTTTCTTT.

The sample holds one count of this clone. The chain uses TRBV20-1 and TRBJ1-1; D not resolved. V dropped 4 bases and J dropped 8 bases, with 11 bases sitting between them. Germline CDR1 DFQATT, CDR2 SNEGSKA (reference sequence). The CDR3 is 11 amino acids. The CDR3 region has the DNA TGCAGTGCTACCGGGATTCGAGAAGCTTTCTTT. Its protein is CSATGIREAFF.

The chain uses TRBV6-1 and TRBJ1-1; weak D call: TRBD1 (6 bases). This CDR3 is 14 amino acids long. V dropped 3 bases and J dropped 12 bases, with 20 bases sitting between them. Germline CDR1 and CDR2: MNHNS and SASEGT. CDR3 protein: CASSDDRGGRATFF. As DNA, the CDR3 is TGTGCCAGCAGTGACGACCGGGGGGGGCGCGCAACTTTCTTT.

This chain links TRBV4-3 with TRBJ2-3; D unclear. V dropped 0 bases and J dropped 2 bases, with 21 bases sitting between them. This CDR3 has 19 amino acids. Germline CDR1 is LGHNA and CDR2 is YSLEER. DNA for the CDR3: TGCGCCAGCAGCCAAGAGGAAAGGTTTTTGAGGTTCTCCACAGATACGCAGTATTTT. It yields the protein CASSQEERFLRFSTDTQYF.

The chain joins TRBV5-1 to TRBJ2-1; TRBD2 might be the D (7 bases). V lost 5 bases to trimming and J lost 5 bases, with 17 bases between them. The V gene's germline CDR1 is SGHRS and CDR2 YFSETQ. CDR3 length equals 15 residues. Written as DNA, the CDR3 is TGCGCCAGCAGTTCGGCGGGGGCCTTTAACAATGAGCAGTTCTTC. Translation: CASSSAGAFNNEQFF.

The V gene is TRBV5-6, the J gene TRBJ2-6; D not resolved. The germline gives CDR1 SGHDT, CDR2 YYEEEE. The germline V and J ends were trimmed by 0 bases and 1 base, with 14 bases remaining between them. The CDR3 totals 18 residues. CDR3 coding DNA: TGTGCCAGCAGCTTGGGCCGAGACTTTCCTTCTGGGGCCAACGTCCTGACTTTC. Translation gives CASSLGRDFPSGANVLTF.

This sequence joins TRBV7-3 and TRBJ2-5; TRBD1 matches at 9 bases. After removal of 4 bases from V and 4 bases from J, the junction contained 1 base not matched to a gene. Germline-derived CDR1 and CDR2 are SGHTA and FQGTGA. CDR3 length equals 13 residues. The CDR3 loop is CASSWTGVETQYF. The CDR3 bases are TGTGCCAGCAGCTGGACAGGGGTAGAGACCCAGTACTTC.

This clone was observed a handful of times. V gene TRBV6-1 combines with J gene TRBJ2-3, with TRBD2 matching over 8 bases. Trimming cost V 1 base and J 4 bases; bases outside gene matches: 4. CDR1 is MNHNS, CDR2 SASEGT, per germline. This CDR3 has 15 amino acids. The CDR3 protein is CASSEVRGGADTQYF. The CDR3 bases are TGTGCCAGCAGTGAAGTCCGGGGGGGAGCAGATACGCAGTATTTT.